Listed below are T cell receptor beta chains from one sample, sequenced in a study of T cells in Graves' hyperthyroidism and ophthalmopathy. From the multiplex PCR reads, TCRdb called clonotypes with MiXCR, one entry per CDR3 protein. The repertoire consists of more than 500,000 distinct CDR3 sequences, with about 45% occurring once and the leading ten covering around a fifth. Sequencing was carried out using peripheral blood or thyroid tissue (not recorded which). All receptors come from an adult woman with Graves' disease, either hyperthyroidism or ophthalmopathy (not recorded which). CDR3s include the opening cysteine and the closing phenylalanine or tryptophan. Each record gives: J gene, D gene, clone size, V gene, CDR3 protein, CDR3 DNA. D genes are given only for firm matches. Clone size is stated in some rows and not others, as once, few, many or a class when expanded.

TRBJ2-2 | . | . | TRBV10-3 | CAISDAGNTGELFF | TGTGCCATCAGTGACGCAGGTAACACCGGGGAGCTGTTTTTT
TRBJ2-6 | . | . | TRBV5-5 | CASSLLKGAGANVLTF | TGTGCCAGCAGCTTGCTCAAAGGGGCCGGGGCCAACGTCCTGACTTTC
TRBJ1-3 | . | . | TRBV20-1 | CSARDVYGYTIYF | TGCAGTGCTAGAGATGTCTATGGCTACACCATATATTTT
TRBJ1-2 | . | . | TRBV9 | CASSVDPSDYGYTF | TGTGCCAGCAGCGTGGACCCATCGGACTATGGCTACACCTTC
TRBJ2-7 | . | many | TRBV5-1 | CASSQEGARSF | TGCGCCAGCAGCCAAGAAGGGGCCAGAAGCTTC
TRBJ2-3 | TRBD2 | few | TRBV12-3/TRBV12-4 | CASSPVAGLDTQYF | TGTGCCAGCAGCCCCGTAGCGGGACTAGATACGCAGTATTTT
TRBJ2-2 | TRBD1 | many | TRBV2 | CASSSPGQGKAGELFF | TGTGCCAGCAGTTCTCCGGGACAGGGGAAAGCCGGGGAGCTGTTTTTT
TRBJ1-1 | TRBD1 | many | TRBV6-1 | CASRQGEITEAFF | TGTGCCAGCAGGCAGGGGGAAATCACTGAAGCTTTCTTT
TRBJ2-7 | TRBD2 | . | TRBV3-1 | CASSQEGLAGYEQYF | TGTGCCAGCAGCCAAGAGGGACTAGCGGGGTACGAGCAGTACTTC
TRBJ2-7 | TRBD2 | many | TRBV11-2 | CASSFSLAGPDYSYEQYF | TGTGCCAGCAGCTTCTCGCTAGCGGGACCCGATTACTCCTACGAGCAGTACTTC
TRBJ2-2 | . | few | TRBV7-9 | CASSLEGGLRELFF | TGTGCCAGCAGCTTAGAGGGGGGTCTCCGGGAGCTGTTTTTT
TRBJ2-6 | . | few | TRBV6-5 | CASSYSRGLPSSGANVLTF | TGTGCCAGCAGTTACTCGAGGGGTTTACCGAGCTCTGGGGCCAACGTCCTGACTTTC
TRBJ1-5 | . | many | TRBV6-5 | CASSPLRDSNQPQHF | TGTGCCAGCAGCCCTCTTCGGGATAGCAATCAGCCCCAGCATTTT
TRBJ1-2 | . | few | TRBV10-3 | CAISEKQSLGYTF | TGTGCCATCAGTGAAAAACAGAGCTTGGGCTACACCTTC
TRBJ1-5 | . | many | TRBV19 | CASSPNSNQPQHF | TGTGCCAGTAGCCCCAATAGCAATCAGCCCCAGCATTTT
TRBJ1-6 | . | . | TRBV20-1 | CSAGGQEPSYNSPLHF | TGCAGTGCAGGGGGGCAGGAGCCTTCATATAATTCACCCCTCCACTTT
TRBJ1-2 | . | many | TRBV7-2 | CASSLDGANPWGYTF | TGTGCCAGCAGCTTAGATGGGGCAAACCCGTGGGGCTACACCTTC
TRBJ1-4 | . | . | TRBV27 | CASSILLGTNEKLFF | TGTGCCAGCAGTATATTACTAGGAACTAATGAAAAACTGTTTTTT
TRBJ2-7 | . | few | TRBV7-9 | CASSLYVTPYEQYF | TGTGCCAGCAGTTTATACGTCACCCCCTACGAGCAGTACTTC
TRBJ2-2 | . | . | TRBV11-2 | CASSGVGGGELFF | TGTGCCAGCAGCGGAGTGGGGGGCGGGGAGCTGTTTTTT
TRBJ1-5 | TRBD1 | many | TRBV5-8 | CASSLDPGGYQPQHF | TGTGCCAGCAGCTTAGATCCAGGGGGATATCAGCCCCAGCATTTT
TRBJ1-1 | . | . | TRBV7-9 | CASSLQGWDTEASF | TGTGCCAGCAGCTTACAGGGCTGGGACACTGAAGCTTCCTTT
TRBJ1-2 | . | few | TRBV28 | CASTGGPYYGYTF | TGTGCCAGCACCGGAGGGCCCTACTATGGCTACACCTTC
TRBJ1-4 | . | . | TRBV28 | CASSFPGKTGLEEKLFF | TGTGCCAGCAGTTTCCCCGGGAAAACAGGGTTAGAGGAAAAACTGTTTTTT
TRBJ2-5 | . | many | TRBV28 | CASRTLIETQYF | TGTGCCAGCAGGACCCTGATCGAGACCCAGTACTTC
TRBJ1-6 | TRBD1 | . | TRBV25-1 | CTSRPTGVWSPLHF | TGTACCAGCAGACCAACAGGGGTTTGGTCACCCCTCCACTTT
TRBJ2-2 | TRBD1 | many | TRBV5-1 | CASSSYQGAGELFF | TGCGCCAGCAGCTCATACCAGGGGGCCGGGGAGCTGTTTTTT